Listed here is a single TCR beta chain. Its antigen is currently unknown. The sample is drawn from a study of early T cells in non-severe SARS-CoV-2 infection. The study, taken as a whole, reports: The study's VDJdb matching favored anti-spike CD8 responses and missed private and CD4 specificities.

With V trimmed by 4 bases and J by 7 bases, 10 bases remained unmatched. There are 15 residues in the CDR3. Germline V lookup: CDR1 MNHEY, CDR2 SVGAGI. A single record per CDR3 protein comes from TCRdb applying MiXCR to the 5' RACE reads. Among over 70,000 distinct CDR3 sequences listed, 14% were seen once. The rearrangement links TRBV6-5 to TRBJ1-1; 9 nucleotides agree with TRBD1. The sequenced sample consisted of whole blood. The sequence was obtained from an adult who was a healthcare worker with PCR-confirmed SARS-CoV-2 infection or an uninfected control (not recorded which). The DNA for the CDR3 is TGTGCCAGCAGTTGGGCCGGGACAGGGATTGATGAAGCTTTCTTT. Translating gives CASSWAGTGIDEAFF.